These 30 T cell receptor beta chains originate from one sample sequenced in a study of shared clonotypes between healthy human individuals. The protocol was immunoSEQ multiplex PCR, while the TCRdb copy is restricted to in-frame clones and leaves out a portion. The sample lists some 740,000 clones; about 92% were seen once. CD45RO negativity and positive selection for CCR7 defined naive CD8 cells, a population that excluded terminally differentiated effector memory CD45RA+ cells. Sequencing input: naive CD8+ T cells sorted from blood. The receptors derive from a man in his thirties or forties in good health.

This chain joins TRBV27 and TRBJ2-7, with D tentatively TRBD2 (5 bases). This CDR3 has 13 residues. CDR1 MNHEY and CDR2 SMNVEV come from the germline V gene (reference sequence). Trimming shortened V by 6 bases and J by 0 bases, and 9 bases separated the two germline ends. CDR3: CASSAGTSYEQYF. CDR3 sequence (DNA): TGTGCCAGCAGCGCGGGCACCTCCTACGAGCAGTACTTC.

This clone was seen only once. The rearrangement joins TRBV2 to TRBJ2-7; 8 nucleotides match TRBD1. CDR1 SNHLY and CDR2 FYNNEI come from the germline V gene. The CDR3 is made up of 15 amino acids. The V gene end was trimmed by 2 bases and the J gene end by 0 bases; junction bases not matched to a gene: 3. The CDR3 is CASSEIGTGSYEQYF. The CDR3 region has the DNA TGTGCCAGCAGTGAAATTGGGACAGGCTCCTACGAGCAGTACTTC.

The rearrangement uses TRBV27 and TRBJ2-2, with 14 bases that match TRBD2. V lost 4 bases to trimming and J lost 6 bases; unmatched junction nucleotides: 4. The CDR3 runs to 16 residues. CDR1 is MNHEY, CDR2 SMNVEV, per germline (reference sequence). The CDR3 nucleotides are TGTGCCAGCAGTTCAGGACTAGCGGGAGGAGCCGGGGAGCTGTTTTTT. It translates to CASSSGLAGGAGELFF.

J is TRBJ1-2 and V is TRBV6-5; the match to TRBD1 covers 7 bases. The length of the CDR3 is 14 residues. Germline CDR1 reads MNHEY; CDR2 reads SVGAGI. Germline trimming cut 7 bases from V and 8 bases from J; bases unmatched to any gene: 13. CDR3 in amino acids: CASNPWEGAGGYTF. The CDR3 nucleotides read TGTGCCAGCAACCCCTGGGAGGGGGCGGGGGGCTACACCTTC.

As to this clone: This likely stems from a read error, as it lies one base from a far larger clone. J is TRBJ2-1 and V is TRBV6-4; TRBD2 might be the D (5 bases). Trimming left V 0 bases short and J 4 bases short, with 10 bases between. Per germline, CDR1 MRHNA and CDR2 SNTAGT. The CDR3 is 15 residues long. CDR3 region: CASSDSSESYNEQFF. The CDR3 region has the DNA TGTGCCAGCAGTGACTCTAGCGAGAGTTACAATGAGCAGTTCTTC.

The J gene is TRBJ1-5, the V gene TRBV4-3; D ambiguous. V was shortened by 1 base and J by 6 bases, with 13 bases between the two germline ends. CDR1 and CDR2 from the germline V gene are LGHNA and YSLEER. This CDR3 has 15 amino acids. The CDR3 DNA follows: TGCGCCAGCAGCCAAGGTCCCTTATCTGGTCAGCCCCAGCATTTT. Protein sequence: CASSQGPLSGQPQHF.

This chain connects TRBV14 to TRBJ2-3, with TRBD2 matching over 9 bases. Germline-derived CDR1 and CDR2 are SGHDN and FVKESK. J was trimmed by 5 bases and V by 2 bases; bases with no gene match: 14. This CDR3 spans 18 amino acids. In DNA form, the CDR3 reads TGTGCCAGCAGCCAAAGAAGCCCCGGGCTAGCGGGACAAGATACGCAGTATTTT. Translated: CASSQRSPGLAGQDTQYF.

The chain couples TRBV28 to TRBJ2-7, with no clear D. Trimming shortened V by 7 bases and J by 2 bases, and 21 bases separated the two germline ends. Germline CDR1 is MDHEN and CDR2 is SYDVKM. This CDR3 spans 16 amino acids. The CDR3 coding sequence is TGTGCCAGCACCCCTTTGTCCGGAAGGTTCGCCTACGAGCAGTACTTC. This translates into CASTPLSGRFAYEQYF. The whole variable domain, filled in from reference TRBV28 and TRBJ2-7, reads DVKVTQSSRYLVKRTGEKVFLECVQDMDHENMFWYRQDPGLGLRLIYFSYDVKMKEKGDIPEGYSVSREKKERFSLILESASTNQTSMYLCASTPLSGRFAYEQYFGPGTRLTVT.

The chain uses TRBV9 and TRBJ2-1; the match to TRBD2 covers 8 bases. V lost 3 bases and J lost 7; bases outside the gene matches: 9. Germline assignment: CDR1 SGDLS and CDR2 YYNGEE. The CDR3 spans 15 residues. The CDR3 coding sequence is TGTGCCAGCAGCGCGGACCTGGGGACTAGAAATGAGCAGTTCTTC. It yields the protein CASSADLGTRNEQFF.

The chain is built from TRBV5-4 and TRBJ2-6, with unresolved D. Germline V lookup: CDR1 SGHNT, CDR2 YYREEE (reference sequence). This CDR3 is built from 14 residues. The V and J ends lost 4 bases and 7 bases respectively, with 12 bases between them. CDR3 region: CASSPHEYANVLTF. CDR3 DNA sequence: TGTGCCAGCAGCCCTCATGAGTATGCCAACGTCCTGACTTTC.

This chain connects TRBV2 to TRBJ2-7, with D perhaps matching TRBD2 (5 bases). CDR1 is SNHLY and CDR2 is FYNNEI in the germline V gene. This CDR3 comprises 15 residues. The V end was cut by 7 bases, the J end by 6 bases, with 22 bases between. The CDR3 nucleotides read TGTGCCAGCACTTGGGTACTAGGAACGGGATTCGAGCAGTACTTC. This gives the protein CASTWVLGTGFEQYF.

The rearrangement joins TRBV4-2 to TRBJ1-3; no reliable D call. The germline V and J ends were trimmed by 0 bases and 0 bases, with 6 bases remaining between them. The germline gives CDR1 LGHNA, CDR2 YNFKEQ. The CDR3 has 15 amino acids. CDR3 loop: CASSQESGSGNTIYF. The CDR3 DNA sequence: TGTGCCAGCAGCCAAGAAAGCGGCTCTGGAAACACCATATATTTT.

This chain connects TRBV5-5 to TRBJ2-7, with D perhaps TRBD1 (6 bases). Trimming cost V 1 base and J 1 base, with 9 bases left between them. The germline gives CDR1 SGHKS, CDR2 YYEKEE (reference sequence). This CDR3 spans 14 amino acids. The CDR3 nucleotides are TGTGCCAGCAGCTTGCGGGACAATTCCTACGAGCAGTACTTC. This codes for CASSLRDNSYEQYF.

CDR3 loop: CASSPDRTSSYNEQFF. The CDR3, as DNA: TGTGCCAGCAGCCCGGACAGGACGAGCTCCTACAATGAGCAGTTCTTC. The rearrangement uses TRBV9 and TRBJ2-1; TRBD1 aligns across 7 bases. The germline V gene encodes CDR1 SGDLS and CDR2 YYNGEE. This CDR3 contains 16 residues. The junction had 7 bases not matched to a gene; V was cut back by 4 bases and J by 0 bases.

This chain joins TRBV5-1 and TRBJ2-6, with D possibly being TRBD2 (6 bases). Germline lookup yields CDR1 SGHRS and CDR2 YFSETQ. CDR3 length equals 21 residues. Trimming stripped 0 bases from V and 0 bases from J, with 22 bases between. CDR3 nucleotides: TGCGCCAGCAGCTTGGAAGGGGAGGACGGTGCTCCAAGCTCTGGGGCCAACGTCCTGACTTTC. Amino acids: CASSLEGEDGAPSSGANVLTF.

The chain combines TRBV19 with TRBJ2-3; TRBD1 matches at 7 bases. V trimming: 4 bases; J trimming: 3 bases; junction bases outside the gene matches: 7. This CDR3 has 15 amino acids. Germline-derived CDR1 and CDR2 are LNHDA and SQIVND (reference sequence). The CDR3 nucleotides read TGTGCCAGTAGTAGAGAGGGGGCGAGTACAGATACGCAGTATTTT. Its protein is CASSREGASTDTQYF.

About this clone itself: The sample holds other DNA sequences that translate to the same CDR3. The genes are TRBV27 and TRBJ2-7, with D perhaps being TRBD1 or TRBD2 (5 bases each). Trimming took off 3 bases at V and 0 bases at J, with 15 bases between the two ends. Germline V lookup: CDR1 MNHEY, CDR2 SMNVEV (reference sequence). CDR3 length: 16 amino acids. The CDR3 region has the DNA TGTGCCAGCAGTTTGGCCGGGACGCTCAGCTCCTACGAGCAGTACTTC. Its protein is CASSLAGTLSSYEQYF.

CDR3 in DNA: TGTGCCAGCAGCTCTCCGGGACAGGGGATCCCTAGCACAGATACGCAGTATTTT. Translating gives CASSSPGQGIPSTDTQYF. The chain is built from TRBV7-3 and TRBJ2-3; 10 positions agree with TRBD1. The length of the CDR3 is 18 residues. With 4 bases clipped from V and 0 bases from J, the junction kept 10 bases outside the gene matches. Looked up from germline, CDR1 is SGHTA and CDR2 is FQGTGA.

The chain uses TRBV5-1 and TRBJ1-4, with D perhaps matching TRBD1 (5 bases). This CDR3 region has 14 residues. Per germline, CDR1 SGHRS and CDR2 YFSETQ. Trimming removed 1 base at V and 4 bases at J, with 8 bases between. CDR3 residues: CASSLRQGNEKLFF. CDR3 in DNA: TGCGCCAGCAGCTTGAGGCAGGGTAATGAAAAACTGTTTTTT.

V and J are TRBV5-1 and TRBJ2-2; tentative D call: TRBD1 (6 bases). Germline V CDR1 and CDR2: SGHRS, YFSETQ. The CDR3 covers 15 residues. Trimming removed 4 bases from V and 4 bases from J, with 14 bases in between. The CDR3 coding sequence is TGCGCCAGCAGCCCACCACAGGGTCCCACCGGGGAGCTGTTTTTT. Its translation is CASSPPQGPTGELFF.

The chain carries TRBV30 and TRBJ1-1; D gene uncertain. V gave up 5 bases and J gave up 1 base, with 20 bases separating them. Looked up from germline, CDR1 is GTSNPN and CDR2 is SVGIG (reference sequence). The CDR3 length is 16 residues. The CDR3 sequence is CAWGRLLILTNTEAFF. For the CDR3, the DNA is TGTGCCTGGGGGAGACTTTTGATATTGACGAACACTGAAGCTTTCTTT.

The rearrangement uses TRBV7-2 and TRBJ2-7; D remains ambiguous. The length of the CDR3 is 14 residues. The V gene's germline CDR1 is SGHTA and CDR2 FQGNSA. V lost 1 base, J lost 2 bases, and 9 bases lay in between. The CDR3 coding sequence is TGTGCCAGCAGCTTAGTATACAAGACCTACGAGCAGTACTTC. Its protein is CASSLVYKTYEQYF.

V usage is TRBV30 and J usage is TRBJ2-2, with D perhaps matching TRBD2 (6 bases). The CDR3 is 12 amino acids. Germline lookup yields CDR1 GTSNPN and CDR2 SVGIG (reference sequence). Trimming took off 4 bases at V and 8 bases at J, with 11 bases between the two ends. CDR3 sequence reads: CAWTLGGGELFF. The CDR3 DNA sequence: TGTGCCTGGACTTTGGGGGGAGGGGAGCTGTTTTTT. The entire variable domain, with the rest obtained from reference TRBV30 and TRBJ2-2, is as follows: SQTIHQWPATLVQPVGSPLSLECTVEGTSNPNLYWYRQAAGRGLQLLFYSVGIGQISSEVPQNLSASRPQDRQFILSSKKLLLSDSGFYLCAWTLGGGELFFGEGSRLTVL.

This rearrangement joins TRBV4-1 to TRBJ2-7; TRBD2 aligns across 9 bases. The CDR3 is made up of 15 amino acids. V lost 7 bases and J lost 4; bases outside the gene matches: 11. Per germline, CDR1 MGHRA and CDR2 YSYEKL. CDR3 protein: CASKPTTSGVYEQYF. DNA for the CDR3: TGCGCCAGCAAACCGACGACTAGCGGAGTGTACGAGCAGTACTTC.

This clone occurred once. The V and J genes are TRBV28 and TRBJ1-5, with 9 nucleotides matching TRBD1. Germline-derived CDR1 and CDR2 are MDHEN and SYDVKM. V lost 7 bases and J lost 1; bases outside the gene matches: 11. This CDR3 spans 17 amino acids. This chain's CDR3 is CASTSGTGTVSNQPQHF. CDR3 sequence (DNA): TGTGCCAGCACCTCCGGGACAGGGACGGTGAGCAATCAGCCCCAGCATTTT.

CDR3 loop: CASRRGVNTGELFF. In DNA, the CDR3 is TGTGCCAGCAGGCGGGGCGTCAACACCGGGGAGCTGTTTTTT. The chain combines TRBV28 with TRBJ2-2, with D possibly being TRBD2 (6 bases). Germline loops: CDR1 MDHEN, CDR2 SYDVKM. The germline V and J ends were trimmed by 6 bases and 2 bases, with 10 bases remaining between them. The CDR3 length is 14 residues.

The chain joins TRBV2 to TRBJ2-5; no definite D call. The CDR3 length is 11 residues. Germline V gene data show CDR1 as SNHLY and CDR2 as FYNNEI. V gave up 4 bases and J gave up 4 bases, with 4 bases separating them. CDR3 nucleotide sequence: TGTGCCAGCAGTGGGGGAGAGACCCAGTACTTC. Encoded protein: CASSGGETQYF.

CDR3 sequence (DNA): TGCGCCAGCAGCGTACAGGGGGCTTCCTACGAGCAGTACTTC. Residues: CASSVQGASYEQYF. The chain recombines TRBV10-2 with TRBJ2-7, with 9 bases that match TRBD1. The germline CDR1 and CDR2 sequences are WSHSY and SAAADI. The CDR3 totals 14 residues. The trim removed 6 bases at V and 1 base at J, leaving 4 bases unmatched.

The chain has TRBV6-5 and TRBJ2-1; no reliable D call. The ends were cut back, 6 bases at V and 6 bases at J, with 6 bases in the middle. This CDR3 contains 11 residues. The V gene's germline CDR1 is MNHEY and CDR2 SVGAGI. CDR3 nucleotides: TGTGCCAGCAGCACGGGCAATGAGCAGTTCTTC. Protein product: CASSTGNEQFF.

The gene calls are TRBV4-1 and TRBJ2-7, with 10 bases fitting TRBD2. The length of the CDR3 is 15 residues. Per germline, CDR1 MGHRA and CDR2 YSYEKL. V dropped 4 bases and J dropped 6; count of bases not matched to a gene: 9. This chain's CDR3 is CASSPRVASGSEQYF. The CDR3 DNA reads as TGCGCCAGCAGCCCCAGGGTGGCTAGCGGGAGCGAGCAGTACTTC.